These T cell receptor beta chains were read from a single sample in a study of shared clonotypes between healthy human individuals. This table comes from immunoSEQ multiplex PCR, and its TCRdb copy is limited to in-frame clones, with some not included. The sample holds about 2.3 million clones, 80% to 95% seen once. The sample consisted of naive CD4+ T cells from PBMCs. The receptor set was obtained from a young man in good health. Some clones in this sample may be carry-over from other donors' samples. Each CDR3 is given with its conserved first and last residue. A D gene is named only where the DNA matches it firmly. Not every row has a clone size; where given, it reads once, few, many or a size class.

V gene	clone size	J gene	D gene	CDR3 DNA	CDR3 protein
TRBV5-1	NA	TRBJ2-4	NA	TGCGCCAGCAGCACCGACCGCCCCGGTGCCGACATTCAGTACTTC	CASSTDRPGADIQYF
TRBV7-3	NA	TRBJ2-3	NA	TGTGCCAGCAGCTCGCAATCAGATACGCAGTATTTT	CASSSQSDTQYF
TRBV7-2	few	TRBJ1-2	NA	TGTGCCAGCAGCAGAAACGGACCAGGTGGCTACACCTTC	CASSRNGPGGYTF
TRBV6-1	NA	TRBJ1-2	TRBD1	TGTGCCAGCACTCTGGACAGGTTGGGAGGCTACACCTTC	CASTLDRLGGYTF
TRBV28	NA	TRBJ2-5	TRBD2	TGTGCCAGCACGAGCGGGGGGGCATCAGGAGAGACCCAGTACTTC	CASTSGGASGETQYF
TRBV7-2	NA	TRBJ2-7	NA	TGTGCCAGCAGCCCCGGCTACGAGCAGTACTTC	CASSPGYEQYF
TRBV7-6	NA	TRBJ2-2	TRBD2	TGTGCCAGGCGGCTAGCGGGAGGTGCAAGGACCGGGGAGCTGTTTTTT	CARRLAGGARTGELFF
TRBV6-1	NA	TRBJ1-2	NA	TGTGCCAGCTATATCTACTATGGCTACACCTTC	CASYIYYGYTF
TRBV27	NA	TRBJ2-2	NA	TGTGCCAGCAGCCTAACTTCTCCTACTAGGAGCACCGGGGAGCTGTTTTTT	CASSLTSPTRSTGELFF
TRBV5-4	NA	TRBJ2-7	TRBD2	TGTGCCAGCAGCCGTCCGACTAGCGGGAGGGTCTACGAGCAGTACTTC	CASSRPTSGRVYEQYF
TRBV19	NA	TRBJ2-3	TRBD2	TGTGCCAGTAGTAAGGGACTAGCGGGAGACCTCTCAGATACGCAGTATTTT	CASSKGLAGDLSDTQYF
TRBV6-1	NA	TRBJ2-1	NA	TGTGCCAGCGTCAAGGGGGGAGACGCTTACAATGAGCAGTTCTTC	CASVKGGDAYNEQFF
TRBV11-2	NA	TRBJ2-5	NA	TGTGCCAGCAGCTTATTGAATGAGGCGGGAAGGCGGGAGACCCAGTACTTC	CASSLLNEAGRRETQYF
TRBV2	NA	TRBJ2-1	TRBD2	TGTGCCAGCAGGGTTGGACTAGCGGGAAACAATGAGCAGTTCTTC	CASRVGLAGNNEQFF
TRBV5-1	NA	TRBJ1-5	NA	TGCGCCAGCAGCCCGGAGGACAGCCAAAATCAGCCCCAGCATTTT	CASSPEDSQNQPQHF
TRBV4-2	NA	TRBJ1-5	NA	TGTGCCAGCAGCCCGGTAGAGGGTGGCAATCAGCCCCAGCATTTT	CASSPVEGGNQPQHF
TRBV28	NA	TRBJ1-1	NA	TGTGCCAGCGGAGGGGCCCGGGCCACTGAAGCTTTCTTT	CASGGARATEAFF
TRBV2	NA	TRBJ2-7	NA	TGTGCCAGCAGGACCGCAGACAAGCAGTACTTC	CASRTADKQYF
TRBV5-1	NA	TRBJ2-1	TRBD2	TGCGCCAGCAGCCCGGGACTAGCTATTTACAATGAGCAGTTCTTC	CASSPGLAIYNEQFF
TRBV5-6	NA	TRBJ2-5	NA	TGTGCCAGCGCCGGGAGAAACAGTCAAGAGACCCAGTACTTC	CASAGRNSQETQYF
TRBV28	NA	TRBJ1-5	NA	TGTGCCATTCGGACAGCAATGAAGCCCCAGCATTTT	CAIRTAMKPQHF
TRBV6-1	NA	TRBJ1-4	TRBD1	TGTGCCAGCAGTGAGGGCAGGGGGCTCATTGGTGAAAAACTGTTTTTT	CASSEGRGLIGEKLFF
TRBV29-1	once	TRBJ2-3	NA	TGCAGCGTTGAAGGTCGGGAGCCCACAGATACGCAGTATTTT	CSVEGREPTDTQYF
TRBV9	NA	TRBJ2-5	NA	TGTGCCAGCAGCCCCTCCAAGGCCTCGGGAGAGACCCAGTACTTC	CASSPSKASGETQYF
TRBV28	NA	TRBJ2-7	NA	TGTGCCAGCAGCCTTATCAGGGACCCCCACGAGCAGTACTTC	CASSLIRDPHEQYF
TRBV6-1	NA	TRBJ2-2	NA	TGTGCCAGCAGTGAAGCGTGGGTCGTTACGAACACCGGGGAGCTGTTTTTT	CASSEAWVVTNTGELFF
TRBV4-1	NA	TRBJ2-5	TRBD2	TGCGCCAGCAGCCAAGATCTAGCGGGAGTCCAAGAGACCCAGTACTTC	CASSQDLAGVQETQYF
TRBV6-4	NA	TRBJ1-1	NA	TGTGCCAGCAGAAAAGATCGACTTGACACTGAAGCTTTCTTT	CASRKDRLDTEAFF
TRBV11-2	NA	TRBJ2-5	TRBD1	TGTGCCAGCAGCTTCCGGGACAGGGGCAAATGGACCCAGTACTTC	CASSFRDRGKWTQYF
TRBV6-5	NA	TRBJ2-2	NA	TGTGCCAGCAGTTACTCTGTACAGGCTAACACCGGGGAGCTGTTTTTT	CASSYSVQANTGELFF
TRBV7-9	NA	TRBJ2-6	NA	TGTGCCAGCAGCCCAAGAGGGGTCGACTCTGGGGCCAACGTCCTGACTTTC	CASSPRGVDSGANVLTF
TRBV28	NA	TRBJ2-5	NA	TGTGCCAGCAGTTTAGAGGGGGGGCAGGGAGAGACCCAGTACTTC	CASSLEGGQGETQYF
TRBV30	NA	TRBJ2-1	TRBD2	TGTGCCTGGAGTCTCTGGACTAGCGGAGAGGGTAACAATGAGCAGTTCTTC	CAWSLWTSGEGNNEQFF
TRBV6-5	NA	TRBJ2-1	NA	TGTGCCAGCAGTTACTCTGCAGGGATGGGGTACAATGAGCAGTTCTTC	CASSYSAGMGYNEQFF
TRBV5-6	NA	TRBJ1-1	NA	TGTGCCAGCAGCTTGGGCTACGGGGGGTATATGAACACTGAAGCTTTCTTT	CASSLGYGGYMNTEAFF
TRBV11-2	NA	TRBJ2-1	TRBD2	TGTGCCAGCAGCTTAGATGCGGGACTACTATTCAATGAGCAGTTCTTC	CASSLDAGLLFNEQFF
TRBV9	NA	TRBJ2-1	TRBD2	TGTGCCAGCAGCGTAAGCGGGAGGGGTTACAATGAGCAGTTCTTC	CASSVSGRGYNEQFF
TRBV21-1	few	TRBJ1-5	NA	TGTGCCAGCAGCCCTATGAAGGGGGGCGTGCAGCATTTT	CASSPMKGGVQHF
TRBV19	NA	TRBJ1-5	NA	TGTGCCAGTAGTCCGCCGGCGGGCTTAAGGAATCAGCCCCAGCATTTT	CASSPPAGLRNQPQHF
TRBV19	NA	TRBJ2-1	TRBD2	TGTGCCAGCAACCAATTTGGACTAGCGAGGGGTGAGCAGTTCTTC	CASNQFGLARGEQFF
TRBV28	NA	TRBJ1-2	TRBD1	TGTGCCAGCAGCCCTGGCGGGACAGCTAACTATGGCTACACCTTC	CASSPGGTANYGYTF
TRBV25-1	NA	TRBJ2-1	NA	TGTGCCAGCAGTGAATATAGGGGCGGCAATGAGCAGTTCTTC	CASSEYRGGNEQFF
TRBV7-9	NA	TRBJ2-3	NA	TGTGCCAGCAGCCGACCCCTCGCCAGCACAGATACGCAGTATTTT	CASSRPLASTDTQYF
TRBV7-9	once	TRBJ1-2	NA	TGTGCCAGCAGCTTAGCCGGCGGGGATTGGAACTATGGCTACACCTTC	CASSLAGGDWNYGYTF
TRBV28	NA	TRBJ1-2	NA	TGTGCCAGCAGTTTAACGGTGCCTGGCTACACCTTC	CASSLTVPGYTF
TRBV28	NA	TRBJ2-1	NA	TGTGCCAGCAGTTCCGGACTCATTTACAATGAGCAGTTCTTC	CASSSGLIYNEQFF
TRBV27	NA	TRBJ2-7	TRBD1	TGTGCCAGCAGTTTCCTCCGGGACAGGGCCTACGAGCAGTACTTC	CASSFLRDRAYEQYF
TRBV28	NA	TRBJ2-2	NA	TGTGCCAGCCTTGGGGGCACCGGGGAGCTGTTTTTT	CASLGGTGELFF